This T cell receptor beta chain was obtained from a study of T cell repertoires in cytomegalovirus infection. Overall study context: Matching HLA type and CMV infection were both indicated by public TCR beta signatures.

Germline CDR1 SEHNR, CDR2 FQNEAQ (reference sequence). With 5 bases removed from V and 1 base from J, the gap between germline ends came to 12 bases. The CDR3 length is 14 residues. Concerning this clonotype itself: Its antigen is not known.

TCRdb called the reads again in MiXCR, with one record for every CDR3 protein. The sample lists about 530,000 distinct CDR3 sequences, around 27% occurring once. Study conclusions and caveats: What dominated the ex vivo response were HLA-C-restricted CMV-specific TCR beta clonotypes.

The receptor comes from a human donor in good health (CMV status not recorded). Some clones in this sample may be carry-over from other donors' samples. Sequencing used PBMCs. The chain links TRBV7-9 to TRBJ2-7; D gene unclear. The chain's CDR3 is CASSLLGLSYEQYV. The CDR3 DNA reads as TGTGCCAGCAGCCTCCTTGGTCTATCCTACGAGCAGTACGTC.